The rows below give T cell receptor beta chains drawn from one sample of a study of blood T cell repertoires in COVID-19. The assay was immunoSEQ multiplex PCR, and TCRdb's table has in-frame clones only and misses some. The table records around 200,000 clones, 75% to 90% of them present only once. The sample was peripheral blood. The receptors stem from a man aged 60-69 years with acute or convalescent COVID-19. The CDR3 runs from the conserved cysteine through the conserved F or W. The order of the fields is clone size, D gene, V gene, J gene, CDR3 DNA, CDR3 protein. A D gene is named only where the DNA matches it firmly. Not all rows give a size; the values are once, few, many and, for expanded clones, a class.

.	.	TRBV7-8	TRBJ2-2	TGTGCCAGCGTGGTGGGCCCGAACACCGGGGAGCTGTTTTTT	CASVVGPNTGELFF
once	.	TRBV28	TRBJ2-4	TGTGCCAGCAGTCCTCCAGGAGCCAAAAACATTCAGTACTTC	CASSPPGAKNIQYF
.	.	TRBV5-1	TRBJ2-2	TGCGCCAGCAGCCGAACTACAACCACCGGGGAGCTGTTTTTT	CASSRTTTTGELFF
.	.	TRBV5-1	TRBJ1-1	TGCGCCAGCAGCTCCGCACAGGGTAACACTGAAGCTTTCTTT	CASSSAQGNTEAFF
.	.	TRBV28	TRBJ2-3	TGTGCCAGCAGCCCGAGCCCCGGGGCAGATACGCAGTATTTT	CASSPSPGADTQYF
.	TRBD1	TRBV19	TRBJ1-3	TGTGCCAGTGGGAACAGGGGGCCGACTGGAAACACCATATATTTT	CASGNRGPTGNTIYF
.	.	TRBV30	TRBJ2-3	TGTGCCTGGAGTGTGACAGGCACAGATACGCAGTATTTT	CAWSVTGTDTQYF
.	.	TRBV5-4	TRBJ2-2	TGTGCCAGCAGCCCCCGACAGGGGAGGGACACCGGGGAGCTGTTTTTT	CASSPRQGRDTGELFF
.	.	TRBV12-3/TRBV12-4	TRBJ1-4	TGTGCCAGCAGCCCATGGCAGAATGAAAAACTGTTTTTT	CASSPWQNEKLFF
.	TRBD2	TRBV11-2	TRBJ2-3	TGTGCCAGCAGCTTTCCCGGGACTACCCCATTGGGCACAGATACGCAGTATTTT	CASSFPGTTPLGTDTQYF
.	.	TRBV7-3	TRBJ2-3	TGTGCCAGCAGCTCTCTAGGGGGCACAGATACGCAGTATTTT	CASSSLGGTDTQYF
.	.	TRBV19	TRBJ1-2	TGTGCCAGTAGTACAGGTTTAGGCTATGGCTACACCTTC	CASSTGLGYGYTF
.	TRBD1	TRBV7-3	TRBJ2-1	TGTGCCAGCAGCTTGGGACAGGGCAATGAGCAGTTCTTC	CASSLGQGNEQFF
once	.	TRBV29-1	TRBJ1-2	TGCAGCGCTCTCTCCGGGGGGCAGCATGGCTACACCTTC	CSALSGGQHGYTF
.	.	TRBV5-4	TRBJ1-5	TGTGCCAGCAGCTTGTGGGGGGACAATCAGCCCCAGCATTTT	CASSLWGDNQPQHF
.	TRBD1	TRBV5-1	TRBJ2-2	TGCGCCAGCAGCTCCGGACAGGGGGACACCGGGGAGCTGTTTTTT	CASSSGQGDTGELFF
.	.	TRBV12-3/TRBV12-4	TRBJ2-7	TGTGCCAGCAGTTTGCGCTCCGAGCAGTACTTC	CASSLRSEQYF
.	TRBD1	TRBV5-4	TRBJ2-5	TGTGCCAGCAGCGCGGATCCGGGACAGGGCCAAGAGACCCAGTACTTC	CASSADPGQGQETQYF
.	TRBD1	TRBV6-5	TRBJ2-3	TGTGCCAGCAGCACCGGACAGGGGGCTGGGGATACGCAGTATTTT	CASSTGQGAGDTQYF
many	TRBD2	TRBV19	TRBJ2-1	TGTGCCAGTAGTGCCAATAGCGGGAGCTTCTTTAATGAGCAGTTCTTC	CASSANSGSFFNEQFF
.	TRBD2	TRBV7-9	TRBJ2-7	TGTGCCAGCAGCCACCTTAGCGGGAACAAGTACTTC	CASSHLSGNKYF
.	.	TRBV30	TRBJ2-3	TGTGCCGGGGGCACGGGAGGAACTCGGGGGACGCAGTATTTT	CAGGTGGTRGTQYF
.	.	TRBV2	TRBJ2-7	TGTGCCAGCAGGCCGGGACTCTCAAGTAGGGAGCAGTACTTC	CASRPGLSSREQYF
.	.	TRBV28	TRBJ1-5	TGTGCCAGCAGTCAGGCAGGCCATCAGCCCCAGCATTTT	CASSQAGHQPQHF
.	TRBD2	TRBV11-2	TRBJ2-7	TGTGCCAGCAGCTTAGATCGGGAGGACACCTACGAGCAGTACTTC	CASSLDREDTYEQYF
.	.	TRBV5-1	TRBJ2-2	TGCGCCAGCAGCCTTGGACTGACCGGGGAGCTGTTTTTT	CASSLGLTGELFF
.	TRBD2	TRBV5-5	TRBJ2-7	TGTGCCAGCAGCTTGCAAGCGGGAGACACCTACGAGCAGTACTTC	CASSLQAGDTYEQYF
.	.	TRBV3-1/TRBV3-2	TRBJ2-1	TGTGCCAGCAGCCAAGATCTTCCGCAGGGAGGAAGATACAATGAGCAGTTCTTC	CASSQDLPQGGRYNEQFF
once	TRBD1	TRBV6-5	TRBJ2-7	TGTGCCAGCAGTTATGGGGACAGGGGGGGCGAGCAGTACTTC	CASSYGDRGGEQYF
.	.	TRBV19	TRBJ2-2	TGTGCCACACAGCAGGGGCGAGTCCTTTCAGGGGAGCTGTTTTTT	CATQQGRVLSGELFF
.	TRBD1	TRBV24-1	TRBJ2-1	TGTGCCACCAGTGATCCGGGACAGCCCTACAATGAGCAGTTCTTC	CATSDPGQPYNEQFF
.	TRBD2	TRBV3-1/TRBV3-2	TRBJ2-4	TGTGCCAGCAGCCAAGACCCCGGGACTAGCGGAGCCAAAAACATTCAGTACTTC	CASSQDPGTSGAKNIQYF
.	TRBD2	TRBV7-2	TRBJ2-1	TGTGCCAGCAGCTCTAGCGGGAGAGGGGTAGATGAGCAGTTCTTC	CASSSSGRGVDEQFF
.	.	TRBV12-3/TRBV12-4	TRBJ1-6	TGTGCCAGCAGTCGACAGAATAATTCACCCCTCCACTTT	CASSRQNNSPLHF
.	TRBD2	TRBV5-4	TRBJ2-3	TGTGCCAGCAGCTTTAGCGGGAGTCAGTCAGATACGCAGTATTTT	CASSFSGSQSDTQYF
.	TRBD1	TRBV30	TRBJ2-5	TGTGCCTGGAGCTGGGGGGACAGGGCCCAAGAGACCCAGTACTTC	CAWSWGDRAQETQYF
.	.	TRBV5-1	TRBJ1-1	TGCGCCAGCAGCTTGGGGAGGGTGGGATACACTGAAGCTTTCTTT	CASSLGRVGYTEAFF
.	.	TRBV14	TRBJ1-5	TGTGCCAGCAGCCGTGGGCTTAATCAGCCCCAGCATTTT	CASSRGLNQPQHF
.	.	TRBV7-9	TRBJ2-5	TGTGCCAGCAGCTTATGGGTGACACAAGAAGAGACCCAGTACTTC	CASSLWVTQEETQYF
once	.	TRBV5-1	TRBJ2-7	TGCGCCAGCAAGCAGGCGACCTCCTACGAGCAGTACTTC	CASKQATSYEQYF
once	.	TRBV7-2	TRBJ1-2	TGTGCCAGCAGCCCTAATCAGGTATCTGGCTACACCTTC	CASSPNQVSGYTF
once	TRBD2	TRBV30	TRBJ2-7	TGTGCCTGGACCCTCACCAGGACTAGCGGGAGGGCCCCGAACGAGCAGTACTTC	CAWTLTRTSGRAPNEQYF
.	TRBD2	TRBV5-3	TRBJ2-5	TGTGCCAGAAGCAATTCTAGCGGGAATACCCAGTACTTC	CARSNSSGNTQYF
.	.	TRBV28	TRBJ2-7	TGTGCCAGCAGTCTGGCCGCGACTAGTTCCTACGAGCAGTACTTC	CASSLAATSSYEQYF
.	TRBD1	TRBV5-1	TRBJ1-4	TGCGCCAGCAGCATGACAGGGTCCACTAATGAAAAACTGTTTTTT	CASSMTGSTNEKLFF
.	.	TRBV5-8	TRBJ1-2	TGTGCCAGCAGCTTGGCCGGGTTCTATGGCTACACCTTC	CASSLAGFYGYTF
.	TRBD2	TRBV6-2/TRBV6-3	TRBJ2-5	TGTGCCAGCAGCCCGGGGGGAGCAGTATTCGGTGAGACCCAGTACTTC	CASSPGGAVFGETQYF
few	.	TRBV2	TRBJ1-1	TGTGCCAGCAGTGGGACCTCAGGGGCTTTCTTT	CASSGTSGAFF
.	.	TRBV30	TRBJ1-2	TGTGCCTGGAACCCAACAGGGTCGAACTATGGCTACACCTTC	CAWNPTGSNYGYTF
.	.	TRBV6-2/TRBV6-3	TRBJ2-5	TGTGCCAGCAGTTACTCTAGGGGGGGTGAGACCCAGTACTTC	CASSYSRGGETQYF
.	TRBD2	TRBV5-6	TRBJ2-7	TGTGCCAGCAGCTTGATGCAGACTAGCGGGAATCGTCCGTACTTC	CASSLMQTSGNRPYF
few	TRBD2	TRBV5-1	TRBJ2-2	TGCGCCAGCAGCTCTGGCGGTAGCGGGAGAGTCGGGGAGCTGTTTTTT	CASSSGGSGRVGELFF
.	.	TRBV10-3	TRBJ2-7	TGTGCCATCAGTCAGCGGGACGAGCAGTACTTC	CAISQRDEQYF
.	TRBD1	TRBV5-6	TRBJ1-2	TGTGCCAGCAGACTGTCCGGGACAGGAAACTATGGCTACACCTTC	CASRLSGTGNYGYTF
once	TRBD1	TRBV19	TRBJ1-4	TGTGCCAGTAGTCCGCGTTGGGGACAGGGTTATGAAAAACTGTTTTTT	CASSPRWGQGYEKLFF
.	.	TRBV27	TRBJ1-2	TGTGCCAGCAGTATGAGGGGGTCTGGCTACACCTTC	CASSMRGSGYTF
.	TRBD1	TRBV6-6	TRBJ1-1	TGTGCCACGCTAGGACCGGGACAGGGGAACACTGAAGCTTTCTTT	CATLGPGQGNTEAFF
.	TRBD2	TRBV27	TRBJ2-2	TGTGCCAGCAGCCCCCGGGGGGGTTATGAACCGGCGAACACCGGGGAGCTGTTTTTT	CASSPRGGYEPANTGELFF
.	.	TRBV6-2/TRBV6-3	TRBJ1-2	TGTGCCAGCAGTTACTTTGCGGGCGGCTACACCTTC	CASSYFAGGYTF